The rows below give T cell receptor beta chains drawn from one sample of a study of identical twins. MiXCR was run by TCRdb on the 5' RACE reads, yielding one entry per CDR3 protein. The sample lists a few hundred thousand distinct CDR3 sequences; roughly 15% were seen once. This same sample was also taken into another study, of yellow fever vaccine responses in identical twins.

Sequencing was carried out using CD4+ T cells sorted from blood. Every receptor here comes from a woman aged 18 to 35 in good health. Both conserved end residues are trimmed from each CDR3.

v_call cdr3_aa
TRBV27 ASKKTGEAF
TRBV27 ASSFTGTGSTDTQY
TRBV14 ASSPIGHNLPGELF
TRBV12-3/TRBV12-4 ASRETGTEAF
TRBV20-1 SARARTSGRSHNEQF
TRBV5-1 ASSSGLENTIY
TRBV4-2 ASSQPQGLADTQY
TRBV4-1 ASSQAPTHTDTQY
TRBV5-1 ASSSSSPPSYEQY
TRBV28 ASYEDTRTDTQY
TRBV6-5 ASSYGQGSNEKLF
TRBV7-9 ASSLGDRGNSPLH
TRBV24-1 ATSDPHGTEAF
TRBV28 ASSPGTGDGLYGYT
TRBV7-6 ASSHGSVFGEQY
TRBV7-2 ASSLVAALGNEQF
TRBV7-9 ASSFSFREQF
TRBV20-1 SATSGGGRKYQETQY
TRBV6-5 ASSSREGTGDSSYNEQF
TRBV11-1 ASSLIDLPLLAYEQF
TRBV18 ASSPLLGSYEQY
TRBV6-5 ASSYVGGHTDTQY
TRBV12-5 ASNPPFGTDTQY
TRBV24-1 ATSDSGQGTYEQY
TRBV7-2 ASSPQGVVDTQY
TRBV6-5 ASSYSGQGRYT
TRBV5-1 ASSKETGVVTGELF
TRBV11-2 ASSLGQGNTDTQY
TRBV25-1 ASSELGIGTGELF
TRBV12-3/TRBV12-4 ASSLWPDTQY
TRBV11-2 ASSLGIANNSPLH
TRBV24-1 ATSESGRAVDEQF
TRBV29-1 SVAQGPFLVSYEQY
TRBV9 ASSVRSGRDTDTQY
TRBV6-1 ASSRKAKGGTGELF
TRBV12-3/TRBV12-4 ASSLGSGRNDQDTQY
TRBV3-1 ASSLSGVPEAF
TRBV6-4 ASGGQGGDEQF
TRBV7-9 ASSLDGTSIYEQF
TRBV27 ASSSGSAGGNSPLH
TRBV20-1 SANLRLAGGDTQY
TRBV3-1 ASSHDQPTSGAAF
TRBV2 ASSEALIVNEQY
TRBV29-1 SVGQGSSGANVLT
TRBV13 ASSTDYYRTGELF
TRBV12-3/TRBV12-4 ASSYGTSGREQY
TRBV28 ASTIYGAARETQY
TRBV2 ASSVKGAYNEQF
TRBV15 ATSRGDWGQKETQY
TRBV3-1 ASSQGVWGELF
TRBV27 ASRQTSGKVYNEQF
TRBV7-2 ASTPFLSGGETQY
TRBV5-1 ASSLDRGVYGELF
TRBV5-1 ASSLANGGEQY
TRBV20-1 SASPQREADTQY